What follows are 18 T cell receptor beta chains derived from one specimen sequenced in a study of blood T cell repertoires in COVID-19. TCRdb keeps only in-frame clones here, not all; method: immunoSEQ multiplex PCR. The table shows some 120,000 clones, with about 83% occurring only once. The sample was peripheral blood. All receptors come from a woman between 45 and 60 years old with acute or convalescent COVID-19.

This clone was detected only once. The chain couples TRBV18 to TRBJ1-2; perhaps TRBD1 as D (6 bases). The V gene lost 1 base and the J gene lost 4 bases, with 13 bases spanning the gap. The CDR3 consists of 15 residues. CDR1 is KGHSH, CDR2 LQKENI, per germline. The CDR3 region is CASSPHPGESYGYTF. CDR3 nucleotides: TGTGCCAGCTCACCACACCCAGGGGAGTCCTATGGCTACACCTTC. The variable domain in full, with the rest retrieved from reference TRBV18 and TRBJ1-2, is NAGVMQNPRHLVRRRGQEARLRCSPMKGHSHVYWYRQLPEEGLKFMVYLQKENIIDESGMPKERFSAEFPKEGPSILRIQQVVRGDSAAYFCASSPHPGESYGYTFGSGTRLTVV.

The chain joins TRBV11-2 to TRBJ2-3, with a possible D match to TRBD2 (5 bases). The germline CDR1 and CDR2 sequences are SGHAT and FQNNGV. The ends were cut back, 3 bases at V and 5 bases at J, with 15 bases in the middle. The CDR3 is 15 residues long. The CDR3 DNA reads TGTGCCAGCAGCTTCCCCCTAGCCGAGGGAGATACGCAGTATTTT. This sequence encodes CASSFPLAEGDTQYF.

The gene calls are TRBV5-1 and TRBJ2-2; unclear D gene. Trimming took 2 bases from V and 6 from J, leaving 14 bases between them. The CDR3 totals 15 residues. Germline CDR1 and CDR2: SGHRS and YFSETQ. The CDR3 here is CASSFLDSFAGELFF. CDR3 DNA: TGCGCCAGCAGCTTCCTAGACTCTTTCGCCGGGGAGCTGTTTTTT. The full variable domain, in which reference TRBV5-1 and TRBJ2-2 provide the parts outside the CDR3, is KAGVTQTPRYLIKTRGQQVTLSCSPISGHRSVSWYQQTPGQGLQFLFEYFSETQRNKGNFPGRFSGRQFSNSRSEMNVSTLELGDSALYLCASSFLDSFAGELFFGEGSRLTVL.

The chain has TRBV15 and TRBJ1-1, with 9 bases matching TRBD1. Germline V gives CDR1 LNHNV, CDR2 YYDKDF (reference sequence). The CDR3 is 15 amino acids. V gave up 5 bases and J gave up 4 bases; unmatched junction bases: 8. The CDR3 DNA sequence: TGTGCCACCAGCGGAACACAGGGGGCGAGCACTGAAGCTTTCTTT. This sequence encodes CATSGTQGASTEAFF. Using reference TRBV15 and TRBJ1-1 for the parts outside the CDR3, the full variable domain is DAMVIQNPRYQVTQFGKPVTLSCSQTLNHNVMYWYQQKSSQAPKLLFHYYDKDFNNEADTPDNFQSRRPNTSFCFLDIRSPGLGDTAMYLCATSGTQGASTEAFFGQGTRLTVV.

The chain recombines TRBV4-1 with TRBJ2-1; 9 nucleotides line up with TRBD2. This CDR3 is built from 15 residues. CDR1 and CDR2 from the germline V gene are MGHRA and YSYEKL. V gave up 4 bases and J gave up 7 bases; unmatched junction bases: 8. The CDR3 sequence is CASSRGAGGRNEQFF. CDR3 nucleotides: TGCGCCAGCAGCCGGGGAGCGGGAGGACGGAATGAGCAGTTCTTC.

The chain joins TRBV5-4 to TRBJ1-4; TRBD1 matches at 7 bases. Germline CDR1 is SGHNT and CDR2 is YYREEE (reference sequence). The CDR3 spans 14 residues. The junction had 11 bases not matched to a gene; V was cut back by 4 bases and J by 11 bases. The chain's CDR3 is CASSPEGAGAKLFF. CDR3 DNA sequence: TGTGCCAGCAGCCCGGAGGGGGCAGGGGCCAAACTGTTTTTT.

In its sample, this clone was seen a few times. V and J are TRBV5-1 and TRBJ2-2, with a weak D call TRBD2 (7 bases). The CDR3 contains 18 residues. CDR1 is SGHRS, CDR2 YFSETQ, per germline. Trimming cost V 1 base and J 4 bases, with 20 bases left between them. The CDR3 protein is CASSLFEGGASGTGELFF. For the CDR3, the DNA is TGCGCCAGCAGCTTGTTCGAAGGGGGGGCGAGTGGCACCGGGGAGCTGTTTTTT.

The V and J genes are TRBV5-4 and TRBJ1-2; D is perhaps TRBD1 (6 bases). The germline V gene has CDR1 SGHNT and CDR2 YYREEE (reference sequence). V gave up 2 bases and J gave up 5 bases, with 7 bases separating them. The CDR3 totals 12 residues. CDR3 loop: CASSFQGYGYTF. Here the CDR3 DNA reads TGTGCCAGCAGCTTTCAGGGGTATGGCTACACCTTC.

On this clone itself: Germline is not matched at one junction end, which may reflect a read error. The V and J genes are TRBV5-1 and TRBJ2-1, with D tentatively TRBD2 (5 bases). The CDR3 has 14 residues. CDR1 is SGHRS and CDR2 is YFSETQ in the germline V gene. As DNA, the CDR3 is TGCGCCGGCAGCTTGGACGTCCGGGGTAATGAGCAGTTCTTC. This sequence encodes CAGSLDVRGNEQFF.

CDR3 nucleotides: TGTGCCAGTAGTATGCGTGTCTCTGGAAACACCATATATTTT. This translates into CASSMRVSGNTIYF. V usage is TRBV19 and J usage is TRBJ1-3; D call uncertain. Trimming cost V 3 bases and J 0 bases, with 6 bases left between them. Per germline, CDR1 LNHDA and CDR2 SQIVND (reference sequence). This CDR3 is built from 14 residues.

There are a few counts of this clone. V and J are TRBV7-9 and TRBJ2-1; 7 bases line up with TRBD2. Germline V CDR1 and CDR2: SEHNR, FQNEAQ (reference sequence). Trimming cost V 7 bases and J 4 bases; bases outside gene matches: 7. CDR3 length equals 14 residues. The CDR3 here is CASTKAGLYNEQFF. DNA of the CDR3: TGTGCCAGCACCAAAGCGGGACTTTACAATGAGCAGTTCTTC.

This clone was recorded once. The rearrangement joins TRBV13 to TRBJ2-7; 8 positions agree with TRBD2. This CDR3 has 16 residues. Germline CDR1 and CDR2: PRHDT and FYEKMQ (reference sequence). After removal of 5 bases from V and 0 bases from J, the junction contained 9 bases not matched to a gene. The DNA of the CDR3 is TGTGCCAGCAGCCAGGCGGGGGGCCTATTCTCCTACGAGCAGTACTTC. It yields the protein CASSQAGGLFSYEQYF.

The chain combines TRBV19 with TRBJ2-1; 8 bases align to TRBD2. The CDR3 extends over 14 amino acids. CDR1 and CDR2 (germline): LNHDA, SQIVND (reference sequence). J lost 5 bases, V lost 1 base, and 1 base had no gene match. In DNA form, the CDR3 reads TGTGCCAGTAGTATAGGAGCGGGAGACAATGAGCAGTTCTTC. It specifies CASSIGAGDNEQFF.

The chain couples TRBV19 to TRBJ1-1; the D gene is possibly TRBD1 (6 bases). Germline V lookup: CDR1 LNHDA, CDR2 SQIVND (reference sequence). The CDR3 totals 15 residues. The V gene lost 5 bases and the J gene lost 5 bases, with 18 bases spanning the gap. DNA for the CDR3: TGTGCCAGTAGTGAACAGGGCGGGGGTAGGACTGAAGCTTTCTTT. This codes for CASSEQGGGRTEAFF.

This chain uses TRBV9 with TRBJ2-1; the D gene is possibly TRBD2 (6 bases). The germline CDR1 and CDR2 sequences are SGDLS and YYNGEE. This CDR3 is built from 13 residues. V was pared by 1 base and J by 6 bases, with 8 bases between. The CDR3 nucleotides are TGTGCCAGCAGCGTAAATAGCGGCAATGAGCAGTTCTTC. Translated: CASSVNSGNEQFF.

This chain's CDR3 is CASTGQGHAFAEAFF. The CDR3 coding sequence is TGCGCCAGCACAGGGCAGGGGCATGCCTTCGCTGAAGCTTTCTTT. This chain connects TRBV10-2 to TRBJ1-1; weak D call: TRBD1 (6 bases). V lost 7 bases to trimming and J lost 6 bases, with 21 bases between them. The CDR3 runs 15 residues. The germline V gene encodes CDR1 WSHSY and CDR2 SAAADI.

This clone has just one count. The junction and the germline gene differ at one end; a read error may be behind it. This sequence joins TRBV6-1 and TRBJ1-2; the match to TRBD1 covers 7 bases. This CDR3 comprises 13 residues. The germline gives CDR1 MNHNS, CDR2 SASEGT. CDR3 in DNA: TGTGCCAGCAGCGAAGACAGGGCCTATGGCTACACCTTC. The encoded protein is CASSEDRAYGYTF.

CDR3 DNA sequence: TGTGCCAGCTCACGACTAGCGGCAGAAACAGATACGCAGTATTTT. This encodes CASSRLAAETDTQYF. The genes are TRBV18 and TRBJ2-3, with 9 bases that match TRBD2. Germline V CDR1 and CDR2: KGHSH, LQKENI. V lost 4 bases to trimming and J lost 3 bases; unmatched junction nucleotides: 5. The CDR3 sequence is 15 residues long.